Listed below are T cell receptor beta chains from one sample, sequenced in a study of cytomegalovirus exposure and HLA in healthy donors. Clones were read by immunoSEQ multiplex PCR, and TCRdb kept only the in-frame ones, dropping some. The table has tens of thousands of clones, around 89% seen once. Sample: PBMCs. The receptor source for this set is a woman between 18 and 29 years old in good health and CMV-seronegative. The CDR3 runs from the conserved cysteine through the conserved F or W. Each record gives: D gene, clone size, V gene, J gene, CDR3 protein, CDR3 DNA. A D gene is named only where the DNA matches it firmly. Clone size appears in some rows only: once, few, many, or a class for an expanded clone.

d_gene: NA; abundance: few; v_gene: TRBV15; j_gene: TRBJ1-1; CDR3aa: CATSRELAKNTEAFF; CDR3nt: TGTGCCACCAGCAGAGAACTTGCAAAGAACACTGAAGCTTTCTTT
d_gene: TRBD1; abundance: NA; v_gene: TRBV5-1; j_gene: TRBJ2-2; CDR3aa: CASSLLTGGVGELFF; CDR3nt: TGCGCCAGCAGCCTCCTGACAGGGGGCGTGGGGGAGCTGTTTTTT
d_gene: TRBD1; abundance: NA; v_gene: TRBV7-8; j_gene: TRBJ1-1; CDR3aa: CASSVSGGVNTEAFF; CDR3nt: TGTGCCAGCAGCGTGTCAGGGGGAGTGAACACTGAAGCTTTCTTT
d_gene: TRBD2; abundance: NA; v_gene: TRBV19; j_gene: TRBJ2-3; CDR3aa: CATSPGLDTDTQYF; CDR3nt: TGTGCCACCTCCCCAGGACTAGACACAGATACGCAGTATTTT
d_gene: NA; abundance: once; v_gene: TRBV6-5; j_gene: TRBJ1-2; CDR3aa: CASSYVPASYGYTF; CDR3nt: TGTGCCAGCAGTTATGTCCCCGCTAGCTATGGCTACACCTTC
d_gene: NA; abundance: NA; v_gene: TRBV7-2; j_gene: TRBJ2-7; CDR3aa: CASSSSGLTYEQYF; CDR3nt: TGTGCCAGCAGCTCTTCGGGACTGACCTACGAGCAGTACTTC
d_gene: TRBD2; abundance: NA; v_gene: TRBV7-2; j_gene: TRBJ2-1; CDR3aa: CASSHGLAERSEQFF; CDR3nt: TGTGCCAGCAGCCATGGACTAGCGGAAAGGAGTGAGCAGTTCTTC
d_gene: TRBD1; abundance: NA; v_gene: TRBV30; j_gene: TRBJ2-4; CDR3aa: CAFGQGMDIQYF; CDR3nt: TGTGCCTTCGGACAGGGAATGGACATTCAGTACTTC
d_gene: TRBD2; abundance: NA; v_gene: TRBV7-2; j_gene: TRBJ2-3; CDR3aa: CASSPTGSGRLGTDTQYF; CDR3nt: TGTGCCAGCAGCCCCACGGGTAGCGGGAGGTTGGGAACAGATACGCAGTATTTT
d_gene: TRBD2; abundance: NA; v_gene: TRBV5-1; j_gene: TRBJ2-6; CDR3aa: CASRYGRSSGANVLTF; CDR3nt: TGCGCCAGCAGGTACGGGAGGAGCTCTGGGGCCAACGTCCTGACTTTC
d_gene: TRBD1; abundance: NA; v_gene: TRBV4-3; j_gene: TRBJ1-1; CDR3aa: CASSRGPGFEAFF; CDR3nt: TGCGCCAGCAGCAGGGGGCCAGGTTTTGAAGCTTTCTTT
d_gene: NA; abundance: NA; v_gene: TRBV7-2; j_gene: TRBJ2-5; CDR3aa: CASALLQTQYF; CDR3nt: TGTGCCAGCGCGTTGCTCCAGACCCAGTACTTC
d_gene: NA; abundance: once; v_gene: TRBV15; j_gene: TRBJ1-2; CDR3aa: CATSRDAGDYGYTF; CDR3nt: TGTGCCACCAGCAGAGATGCAGGGGACTATGGCTACACCTTC
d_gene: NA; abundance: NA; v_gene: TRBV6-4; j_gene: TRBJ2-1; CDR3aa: CASSDSSRRGQFF; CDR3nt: TGTGCCAGCAGTGACTCTAGTCGTCGGGGGCAGTTCTTC
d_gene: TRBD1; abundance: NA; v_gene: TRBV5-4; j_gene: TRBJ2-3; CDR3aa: CASSLPTGFTDTQYF; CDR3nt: TGTGCCAGCAGCCTACCGACAGGGTTTACAGATACGCAGTATTTT
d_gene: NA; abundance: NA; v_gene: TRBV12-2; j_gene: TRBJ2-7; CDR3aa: CASLLSGGAYEQYF; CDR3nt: TGTGCAAGTCTCCTGAGCGGGGGAGCCTACGAGCAGTACTTC
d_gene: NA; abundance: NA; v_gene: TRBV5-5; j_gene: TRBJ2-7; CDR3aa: CASSFQTGDYEQYF; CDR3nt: TGTGCCAGCAGCTTTCAGACGGGAGACTACGAGCAGTACTTC
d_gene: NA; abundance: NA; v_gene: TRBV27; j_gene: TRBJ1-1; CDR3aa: CASSLLGLNTEAFF; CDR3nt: TGTGCCAGCAGTTTATTGGGACTAAACACTGAAGCTTTCTTT
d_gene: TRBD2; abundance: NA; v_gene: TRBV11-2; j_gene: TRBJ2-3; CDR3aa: CASSLNAGAPDTQYF; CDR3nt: TGTGCCAGCAGCTTAAACGCGGGAGCGCCAGATACGCAGTATTTT
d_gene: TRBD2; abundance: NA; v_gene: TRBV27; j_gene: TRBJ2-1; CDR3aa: CASSLGGNEQFF; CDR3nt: TGTGCCAGCAGCCTGGGGGGGAATGAGCAGTTCTTC
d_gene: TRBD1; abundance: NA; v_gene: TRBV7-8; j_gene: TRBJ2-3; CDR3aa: CASSAYRGRGGTDTQYF; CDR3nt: TGTGCCAGCAGCGCCTACAGGGGGCGCGGCGGCACAGATACGCAGTATTTT
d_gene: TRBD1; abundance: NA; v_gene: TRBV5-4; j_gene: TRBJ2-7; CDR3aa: CASSTDRVPYEQYF; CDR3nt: TGTGCCAGCAGCACTGACAGGGTCCCCTACGAGCAGTACTTC
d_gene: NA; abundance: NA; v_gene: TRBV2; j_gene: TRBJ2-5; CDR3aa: CASTFDSQETQYF; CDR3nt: TGTGCCAGCACCTTCGACAGTCAAGAGACCCAGTACTTC
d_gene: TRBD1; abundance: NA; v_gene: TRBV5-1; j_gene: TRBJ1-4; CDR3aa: CASSQAGGTNEKLFF; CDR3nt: TGCGCCAGCAGTCAGGCAGGGGGGACTAATGAAAAACTGTTTTTT
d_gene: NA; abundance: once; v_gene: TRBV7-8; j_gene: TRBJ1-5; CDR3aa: CASSLQGGSNQPQHF; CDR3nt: TGTGCCAGCAGTCTACAGGGTGGAAGCAATCAGCCCCAGCATTTT